The T cell receptor beta chain described here comes from a study of PD-L1 blockade in urothelial cancer. About the research overall: Atezolizumab (1,200 mg intravenously every 3 weeks) began at some point between 2014 and 2015 for patients.

Sequencing was performed with immunoSEQ multiplex PCR; in TCRdb, only in-frame clones are kept and a portion is missing. Of roughly 49,000 clones in the sample, nearly 90% were seen once. Trimming took 2 bases from V and 3 from J, leaving 11 bases between them. CDR1 SGHRS and CDR2 YFSETQ come from the germline V gene. This CDR3 is 14 amino acids long. The clonotype was recovered from a man aged 60 to 69 with urothelial cancer. This chain connects TRBV5-1 to TRBJ1-2; D is ambiguous. The sequenced sample was PBMCs, obtained around atezolizumab (anti-PD-L1) treatment. The DNA for the CDR3 is TGCGCCAGCAGCTTAGAATCTGGGCACTATGGCTACACCTTC. It is translated as CASSLESGHYGYTF.